Below, 32 T cell receptor beta chains from the same sample are listed, as sequenced in a study of cytomegalovirus exposure and HLA in healthy donors. Primers: 60 Vbeta forward and 13 Jbeta reverse. Profiling relied on immunoSEQ multiplex PCR, and the TCRdb table lists in-frame clones only, not all of them. There are approximately 100,000 clones in the sample; roughly three quarters occur only once, and 9.5% to 13% lies in the top ten. The sequenced sample consisted of PBMCs. These receptors came from a man aged 40-49 years in good health and CMV-seropositive.

This clone occurred once. The V and J genes are TRBV28 and TRBJ2-3; D remains unclear. V lost 6 bases to trimming and J lost 2 bases, with 15 bases between them. The CDR3 is made up of 15 amino acids. Per the germline V gene, CDR1 is MDHEN and CDR2 is SYDVKM. In DNA, the CDR3 is TGTGCCAGCAGCCCTGCCGTGGGCCACACAGATACGCAGTATTTT. Translation gives CASSPAVGHTDTQYF.

V gene TRBV5-4 combines with J gene TRBJ1-1; no definite D call. This CDR3 has 11 residues. The V gene lost 2 bases and the J gene lost 8 bases, with 7 bases spanning the gap. The germline V gene has CDR1 SGHNT and CDR2 YYREEE (reference sequence). CDR3 sequence: CASSLSGEAFF. The CDR3 coding sequence is TGTGCCAGCAGCTTAAGCGGGGAAGCTTTCTTT.

The chain has TRBV5-4 and TRBJ2-2; TRBD2 matches 10 bases. With V trimmed by 4 bases and J by 5 bases, 8 bases remained unmatched. The CDR3 runs to 16 residues. Germline-derived CDR1 and CDR2 are SGHNT and YYREEE (reference sequence). The CDR3 nucleotides read TGTGCCAGCAGCGGTAAAGCGGGAGGGGGAACCGGGGAGCTGTTTTTT. This sequence encodes CASSGKAGGGTGELFF.

This clone was seen once. V is TRBV28 and J is TRBJ1-6; D is ambiguous. The CDR3 is 15 amino acids. With 3 bases removed from V and 7 bases from J, the gap between germline ends came to 13 bases. CDR1 and CDR2 (germline): MDHEN, SYDVKM. The CDR3 DNA is TGTGCCAGCAGTTTGTCTACGGGATTAAATTCACCCCTCCACTTT. It yields the protein CASSLSTGLNSPLHF. The full variable domain, completed using reference TRBV28 and TRBJ1-6, is DVKVTQSSRYLVKRTGEKVFLECVQDMDHENMFWYRQDPGLGLRLIYFSYDVKMKEKGDIPEGYSVSREKKERFSLILESASTNQTSMYLCASSLSTGLNSPLHFGNGTRLTVT.

V usage is TRBV13 and J usage is TRBJ1-6; TRBD1 agrees at 8 bases. The germline CDR1 and CDR2 sequences are PRHDT and FYEKMQ (reference sequence). CDR3 length: 15 amino acids. After removal of 3 bases from V and 4 bases from J, the junction contained 2 bases not matched to a gene. The CDR3 spells CASSLDRAYNSPLHF. In DNA, the CDR3 is TGTGCCAGCAGCTTGGACAGGGCATATAATTCACCCCTCCACTTT.

CDR3 sequence reads: CASNRPNQPQHF. The CDR3 nucleotides are TGTGCCAGCAACAGGCCCAATCAGCCCCAGCATTTT. The chain is built from TRBV27 and TRBJ1-5, with TRBD1 as a possible D gene (5 bases). This CDR3 contains 12 residues. With 7 bases removed from V and 3 bases from J, the gap between germline ends came to 7 bases. The germline V gene has CDR1 MNHEY and CDR2 SMNVEV (reference sequence).

The chain carries TRBV5-1 and TRBJ2-5; 9 bases are a match to TRBD1. V shed 4 bases, J shed 5 bases, and the junction held 12 bases outside the gene matches. Germline V gene data show CDR1 as SGHRS and CDR2 as YFSETQ. The CDR3 consists of 16 residues. The CDR3 loop is CASSGMGQGDLETQYF. As DNA, the CDR3 is TGCGCCAGCAGCGGGATGGGACAGGGTGATTTGGAGACCCAGTACTTC. Full variable domain (outside the CDR3, taken from reference TRBV5-1 and TRBJ2-5): KAGVTQTPRYLIKTRGQQVTLSCSPISGHRSVSWYQQTPGQGLQFLFEYFSETQRNKGNFPGRFSGRQFSNSRSEMNVSTLELGDSALYLCASSGMGQGDLETQYFGPGTRLLVL.

This rearrangement joins TRBV5-4 to TRBJ1-2; 10 nucleotides align to TRBD1. The CDR3 spans 16 residues. In germline, CDR1 is SGHNT, CDR2 YYREEE (reference sequence). V was clipped by 5 bases and J by 6 bases; unmatched bases: 13. The CDR3 nucleotides are TGTGCCAGCAGGAATGGGGACAGGGGATTGGCCGATGGCTACACCTTC. Amino acid sequence: CASRNGDRGLADGYTF.

This sequence joins TRBV7-9 and TRBJ2-3, with 16 bases identical to TRBD2. Unmatched junction bases numbered 8, after V lost 3 bases and J lost 2 bases. The CDR3 runs to 19 residues. The germline gives CDR1 SEHNR, CDR2 FQNEAQ (reference sequence). CDR3 bases: TGTGCCAGCAGCTTCAAGGGACTAGCGGGAGGGGGCCCCACAGATACGCAGTATTTT. Its translation is CASSFKGLAGGGPTDTQYF.

V and J are TRBV7-9 and TRBJ1-1, with D hard to call. From germline, CDR1 is SEHNR and CDR2 FQNEAQ (reference sequence). V lost 3 bases and J lost 9, with 20 bases in between. CDR3 length: 15 amino acids. CDR3 sequence: CASSFSFKVGQQAFF. In nucleotides, the CDR3 is TGTGCCAGCAGCTTTTCCTTCAAAGTGGGCCAGCAAGCTTTCTTT. The full variable domain, rest sourced from reference TRBV7-9 and TRBJ1-1, is DTGVSQNPRHKITKRGQNVTFRCDPISEHNRLYWYRQTLGQGPEFLTYFQNEAQLEKSRLLSDRFSAERPKGSFSTLEIQRTEQGDSAMYLCASSFSFKVGQQAFFGQGTRLTVV.

This clone was seen only a few times. The rearrangement links TRBV30 to TRBJ1-5; no reliable D call. The germline CDR1 and CDR2 sequences are GTSNPN and SVGIG (reference sequence). CDR3 length: 13 amino acids. Trimming pared 0 bases from V and 5 bases from J, leaving 8 bases between. CDR3 sequence (DNA): TGTGCCTGGAGTGTACGGGAGGATCAGCCCCAGCATTTT. It codes for CAWSVREDQPQHF. The whole variable domain, filled in from reference TRBV30 and TRBJ1-5, reads SQTIHQWPATLVQPVGSPLSLECTVEGTSNPNLYWYRQAAGRGLQLLFYSVGIGQISSEVPQNLSASRPQDRQFILSSKKLLLSDSGFYLCAWSVREDQPQHFGDGTRLSIL.

V gene TRBV29-1 combines with J gene TRBJ2-7, with 9 bases matching TRBD1. Germline lookup yields CDR1 SQVTM and CDR2 ANQGSEA. Trimming cost V 7 bases and J 3 bases; bases outside gene matches: 13. The CDR3 extends over 15 amino acids. The CDR3 reads CSAETRDRAGYEQYF. In DNA, the CDR3 is TGCAGCGCCGAAACCCGGGACAGGGCGGGCTACGAGCAGTACTTC.

There are a few counts of this clone. The rearrangement joins TRBV10-1 to TRBJ2-7; 7 nucleotides agree with TRBD1. The CDR3 sequence is 10 residues long. The germline V gene has CDR1 WNHNN and CDR2 SYGVQD (reference sequence). Trimming cost V 11 bases and J 7 bases; bases outside gene matches: 5. The DNA of the CDR3 is TGCGCCGCAGGGGGACATGAGCAGTACGTC. Protein: CAAGGHEQYV.

The V and J genes are TRBV7-9 and TRBJ2-7, with 10 nucleotides matching TRBD2. V dropped 4 bases and J dropped 4; count of bases not matched to a gene: 7. CDR1 is SEHNR and CDR2 is FQNEAQ in the germline V gene (reference sequence). The CDR3 is 15 amino acids. This chain's CDR3 is CASSSAGTSVYEQYF. DNA of the CDR3: TGTGCCAGCAGCTCGGCCGGGACTAGCGTTTACGAGCAGTACTTC.

This clone was detected only once. V usage is TRBV29-1 and J usage is TRBJ1-2; tentatively, D is TRBD1 (6 bases). Trimming removed 3 bases from V and 2 bases from J, with 13 bases in between. Germline V gene sequence: CDR1 SQVTM, CDR2 ANQGSEA. The CDR3 has 14 amino acids. The CDR3 DNA follows: TGCAGCGTTGAGGGAGGGGGGGTGAACTATGGCTACACCTTC. Its protein is CSVEGGGVNYGYTF.

V and J are TRBV9 and TRBJ2-7; 7 bases align to TRBD2. J gave up 0 bases and V 2 bases, and 5 bases lay outside the gene matches. Germline CDR1 SGDLS, CDR2 YYNGEE. The CDR3 has 15 amino acids. The DNA of the CDR3 is TGTGCCAGCAGCGTGGGGGGGGAGCGCTCCTACGAGCAGTACTTC. It codes for CASSVGGERSYEQYF.

The CDR3: CASRMTGENTEAFF. DNA for the CDR3: TGTGCCAGCAGAATGACAGGAGAGAACACTGAAGCTTTCTTT. This chain links TRBV28 with TRBJ1-1, with a possible D match to TRBD1 (6 bases). Germline values: CDR1 MDHEN, CDR2 SYDVKM. V lost 6 bases and J lost 1, with 12 bases in between. CDR3 size: 14 residues. The variable domain in full, completed from reference TRBV28 and TRBJ1-1, reads DVKVTQSSRYLVKRTGEKVFLECVQDMDHENMFWYRQDPGLGLRLIYFSYDVKMKEKGDIPEGYSVSREKKERFSLILESASTNQTSMYLCASRMTGENTEAFFGQGTRLTVV.

The V and J genes are TRBV7-9 and TRBJ2-1, with no clear D. The CDR3 totals 12 residues. Germline V gene lookup returns CDR1 SEHNR and CDR2 FQNEAQ (reference sequence). Trimming took 3 bases from V and 7 from J, leaving 7 bases between them. CDR3 nucleotide sequence: TGTGCCAGCAGCTTGCCCCTAAATGAGCAGTTCTTC. Encoded protein: CASSLPLNEQFF.

Only a few counts were recorded for this clone. The chain joins TRBV5-1 to TRBJ2-1; 10 positions agree with TRBD2. This CDR3 contains 19 residues. CDR1 is SGHRS, CDR2 YFSETQ, per germline. J gave up 5 bases and V 2 bases, and 16 bases lay outside the gene matches. The CDR3 here is CASSFGLAGAWITHNEQFF. The DNA of the CDR3 is TGCGCCAGCAGCTTTGGTCTAGCGGGGGCGTGGATCACCCACAATGAGCAGTTCTTC. Together with reference TRBV5-1 and TRBJ2-1, the CDR3 gives the full variable domain: KAGVTQTPRYLIKTRGQQVTLSCSPISGHRSVSWYQQTPGQGLQFLFEYFSETQRNKGNFPGRFSGRQFSNSRSEMNVSTLELGDSALYLCASSFGLAGAWITHNEQFFGPGTRLTVL.

V usage is TRBV29-1 and J usage is TRBJ1-3, with D perhaps TRBD1 (5 bases). Trimming took 4 bases from V and 0 from J, leaving 10 bases between them. Germline assignment: CDR1 SQVTM and CDR2 ANQGSEA. The CDR3 is 14 residues long. For the CDR3, the DNA is TGCAGCGTTGGCGGGACCAACTCTGGAAACACCATATATTTT. Translation: CSVGGTNSGNTIYF. Full variable domain (rest looked up from reference TRBV29-1 and TRBJ1-3): SAVISQKPSRDICQRGTSLTIQCQVDSQVTMMFWYRQQPGQSLTLIATANQGSEATYESGFVIDKFPISRPNLTFSTLTVSNMSPEDSSIYLCSVGGTNSGNTIYFGEGSWLTVV.

The gene calls are TRBV19 and TRBJ1-2; D uncertain. V was cut by 3 bases and J by 4 bases, with 9 bases left in between. The CDR3 sequence is 13 residues long. The V gene's germline CDR1 is LNHDA and CDR2 SQIVND (reference sequence). The CDR3 loop is CASSMETAYGYTF. Here the CDR3 DNA reads TGTGCCAGTAGTATGGAGACGGCCTATGGCTACACCTTC.

The chain employs TRBV5-1 and TRBJ2-3; perhaps TRBD1 as D (6 bases). CDR1 and CDR2 (germline): SGHRS, YFSETQ. The V gene lost 4 bases and the J gene lost 0 bases, with 15 bases spanning the gap. The CDR3 sequence is 16 residues long. The CDR3 DNA reads as TGCGCCAGCAGCCTTTTTCGGACAGATAGCACAGATACGCAGTATTTT. It translates to CASSLFRTDSTDTQYF. The whole variable domain, remainder taken from reference TRBV5-1 and TRBJ2-3, is KAGVTQTPRYLIKTRGQQVTLSCSPISGHRSVSWYQQTPGQGLQFLFEYFSETQRNKGNFPGRFSGRQFSNSRSEMNVSTLELGDSALYLCASSLFRTDSTDTQYFGPGTRLTVL.

The genes are TRBV25-1 and TRBJ2-4, with a tentative D call TRBD2 (5 bases). V lost 5 bases and J 6 bases, leaving 8 bases between the germline ends. Germline V gene lookup returns CDR1 MGHDK and CDR2 SYGVNS. The CDR3 runs to 12 residues. This chain's CDR3 is CASSPAGNIQYF. CDR3 DNA sequence: TGTGCCAGCAGTCCCGCGGGAAACATTCAGTACTTC.

This rearrangement joins TRBV10-3 to TRBJ2-3; 10 nucleotides match TRBD2. The CDR3 sequence is 13 residues long. Germline loops: CDR1 ENHRY, CDR2 SYGVKD. J gave up 6 bases and V 7 bases, and 4 bases lay outside the gene matches. The CDR3 is CAIILAGVDTQYF. The CDR3 region has the DNA TGTGCCATCATTCTAGCGGGAGTGGATACGCAGTATTTT.

This chain links TRBV29-1 with TRBJ2-1, with 10 bases fitting TRBD1. Germline lookup yields CDR1 SQVTM and CDR2 ANQGSEA. CDR3 length equals 13 residues. The junction had 2 bases not matched to a gene; V was cut back by 4 bases and J by 5 bases. The CDR3: CSVGDRGNNEQFF. CDR3 bases: TGCAGCGTTGGGGACAGGGGTAACAATGAGCAGTTCTTC.

This rearrangement joins TRBV7-9 to TRBJ1-5; D gene uncertain. The CDR3 loop spans 13 amino acids. Germline CDR1 reads SEHNR; CDR2 reads FQNEAQ (reference sequence). V dropped 3 bases and J dropped 5 bases, with 8 bases sitting between them. CDR3 bases: TGTGCCAGCAGCTTCGACGGGGATCAGCCCCAGCATTTT. Amino acid sequence: CASSFDGDQPQHF.

The table lists this clone with a few counts. The identical CDR3 is also encoded by other nucleotide sequences in the sample. The rearrangement links TRBV19 to TRBJ1-1; D call uncertain. The CDR3 loop spans 12 amino acids. The ends were cut back, 6 bases at V and 1 base at J, with 6 bases in the middle. Germline lookup yields CDR1 LNHDA and CDR2 SQIVND (reference sequence). This CDR3 reads CASSTGNTEAFF. As DNA, the CDR3 is TGTGCCAGTAGCACGGGGAACACTGAAGCTTTCTTT.

The chain carries TRBV9 and TRBJ2-2, with D perhaps TRBD1 (6 bases). Germline loops: CDR1 SGDLS, CDR2 YYNGEE. The CDR3 is made up of 15 amino acids. Trimming removed 4 bases from V and 1 base from J, with 11 bases in between. Here the CDR3 reads CASSLPGQNTGELFF. Written as DNA, the CDR3 is TGTGCCAGCAGCTTACCGGGACAGAACACCGGGGAGCTGTTTTTT.

This chain connects TRBV6-1 to TRBJ2-5, with D unclear. Trimming removed 8 bases from V and 0 bases from J, with 7 bases in between. The CDR3 is 12 residues long. Germline CDR1 and CDR2: MNHNS and SASEGT. The chain's CDR3 is CASGSYQETQYF. As DNA, the CDR3 is TGTGCCAGCGGCTCATACCAAGAGACCCAGTACTTC.

The V and J genes are TRBV6-1 and TRBJ2-7; 9 bases are shared with TRBD1. The V gene end was trimmed by 3 bases and the J gene end by 6 bases; junction bases not matched to a gene: 3. The CDR3 is made up of 13 amino acids. In germline, CDR1 is MNHNS, CDR2 SASEGT. The CDR3 DNA is TGTGCCAGCAGTGACTACAGGGGGCGCGAGCAGTACTTC. It encodes CASSDYRGREQYF.

The rearrangement links TRBV6-5 to TRBJ2-1, with TRBD2 identical over 8 bases. CDR1 MNHEY and CDR2 SVGAGI come from the germline V gene. J was trimmed by 1 base and V by 4 bases; bases with no gene match: 6. CDR3 length: 16 residues. CDR3 region: CASSSTLAGSYNEQFF. Written as DNA, the CDR3 is TGTGCCAGCAGTTCCACGTTAGCGGGATCCTACAATGAGCAGTTCTTC.

The chain combines TRBV2 with TRBJ1-4; 7 bases align to TRBD1. The CDR3 has 15 residues. The germline CDR1 and CDR2 sequences are SNHLY and FYNNEI. J gave up 8 bases and V 3 bases, and 9 bases lay outside the gene matches. CDR3 bases: TGTGCCAGCAGTGAGGGGTGGGACAGTGGCGAAAAACTGTTTTTT. Residues: CASSEGWDSGEKLFF.